The clone carrying this TCR beta chain came up a few times. Its antigen is still unknown. MiXCR was run by TCRdb on the reads, yielding one entry per CDR3 protein. Among around 750,000 distinct CDR3 sequences listed, approximately 32% were seen once. The source of the sample is a study of T cell repertoires in cytomegalovirus infection. Study-level information: Peptides in the study included HLA-C-restricted and HLA-B-restricted CMV epitopes. In public TCR beta signatures, there were indications of both CMV infection and matching HLA type. Points from the study as a whole: Carriers of CMV plus the relevant HLA were identified by cumulative public TCR beta family frequency. Within the response measured ex vivo, HLA-C-restricted CMV-specific TCR beta clonotypes were dominant.

The V and J ends lost 0 bases and 3 bases, in that order; junction bases with no gene match: 7. CDR3 length equals 17 residues. Germline V lookup: CDR1 MNHEY, CDR2 SVGAGI. The sequenced sample was cultured CD8+ T cells from PBMCs, obtained from culture after CMV antigen stimulation. This clonotype was sampled from a human donor in good health (CMV status not recorded). Some clones in this sample may be carry-over from other donors' samples. The rearrangement links TRBV6-5 to TRBJ2-2, with TRBD2 matching over 7 bases. The CDR3 bases are TGTGCCAGCAGTTACTCTCCAACTAGCGTTTACACCGGGGAGCTGTTTTTT. Protein: CASSYSPTSVYTGELFF.